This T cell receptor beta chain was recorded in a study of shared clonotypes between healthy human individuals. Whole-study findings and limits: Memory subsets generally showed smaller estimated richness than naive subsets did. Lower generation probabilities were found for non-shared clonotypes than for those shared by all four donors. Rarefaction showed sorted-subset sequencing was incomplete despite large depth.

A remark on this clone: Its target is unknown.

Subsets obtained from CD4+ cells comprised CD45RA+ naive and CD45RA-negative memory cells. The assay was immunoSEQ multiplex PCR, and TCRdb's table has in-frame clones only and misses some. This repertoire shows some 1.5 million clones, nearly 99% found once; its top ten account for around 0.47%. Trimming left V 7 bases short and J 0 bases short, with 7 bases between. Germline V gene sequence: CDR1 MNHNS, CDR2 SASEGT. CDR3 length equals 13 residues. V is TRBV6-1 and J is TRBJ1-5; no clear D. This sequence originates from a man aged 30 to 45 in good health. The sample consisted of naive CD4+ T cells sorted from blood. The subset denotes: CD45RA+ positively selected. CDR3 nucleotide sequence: TGTGCCAGCACTAAAAATAGCAATCAGCCCCAGCATTTT. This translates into CASTKNSNQPQHF.